Given below is one TCR beta chain in context. The antigen remains undetermined. As for time point: newly diagnosed, previously untreated cHL patient sample. Out of thawed PBMCs, magnetic negative selection purified CD4+ T cells. Comparator PBMCs were from newly diagnosed, untreated classical Hodgkin lymphoma. This entry belongs to a study of PD-1 blockade in classical Hodgkin lymphoma. Study outcomes and limitations: Although disease activity or prior therapy may be involved, causes of the repertoire differences remain undefined. Healthy donors reportedly exceeded newly diagnosed patients in baseline TCR diversity.

TCRdb's table, derived via immunoSEQ multiplex PCR, lists solely in-frame clones and lacks some. This sample yields under 35,000 clones, of which 80% to 90% are seen a single time; roughly 0.35% belongs to the top ten. The CDR3 is 15 amino acids. Germline CDR1 SGHAT, CDR2 FQNNGV. V gave up 5 bases and J gave up 7 bases; unmatched junction bases: 13. The J gene is TRBJ2-7, the V gene TRBV11-2, with 8 bases lining up with TRBD2. The sequence derives from a human donor with classical Hodgkin lymphoma. The sequenced sample consisted of CD4+ T cells from blood. The CDR3 region has the DNA TGTGCCAGCAGCCTGAGACCAGCGGGAGAAGAAGAGCAGTACTTC. Protein: CASSLRPAGEEEQYF.